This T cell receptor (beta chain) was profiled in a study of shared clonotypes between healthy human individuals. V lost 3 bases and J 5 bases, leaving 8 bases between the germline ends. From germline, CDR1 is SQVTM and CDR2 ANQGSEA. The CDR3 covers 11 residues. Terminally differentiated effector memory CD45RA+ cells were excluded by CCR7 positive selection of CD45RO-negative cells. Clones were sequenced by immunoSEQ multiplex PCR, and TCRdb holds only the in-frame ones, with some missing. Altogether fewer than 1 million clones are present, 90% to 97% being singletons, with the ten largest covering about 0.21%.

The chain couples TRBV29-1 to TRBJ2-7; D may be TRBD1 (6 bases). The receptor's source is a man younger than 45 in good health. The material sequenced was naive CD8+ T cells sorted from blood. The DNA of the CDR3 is TGCAGCGTTGACAGGGACAACGAGCAGTACTTC. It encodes CSVDRDNEQYF.